This note documents a single TCR beta chain sequence. The sample comes from a study of tissue T cells after allogeneic stem cell transplantation. Enrolled prospectively were adult allogeneic hematopoietic cell transplant recipients whose graft-versus-host disease was steroid-refractory. Produced via immunoSEQ multiplex PCR; TCRdb's table is partial and in-frame only. The data contain about 3,000 clones, 60% to 80% of them singletons. Germline V lookup: CDR1 MDHEN, CDR2 SYDVKM. V was pared by 1 base and J by 0 bases, with 3 bases of the junction left unmatched. The CDR3 runs to 17 residues. This chain connects TRBV28 to TRBJ2-2; 9 bases agree with TRBD2. Sample: small intestine tissue, taken at autopsy. This receptor was obtained from a male patient aged 60 or older with steroid-refractory graft-versus-host disease after an allogeneic stem cell transplant. Some of these T cells may belong to the graft donor. CDR3 loop: CASSLFSGGTNTGELFF. CDR3 bases: TGTGCCAGCAGTTTATTTAGCGGGGGAACGAACACCGGGGAGCTGTTTTTT.